This T cell receptor (beta chain) was sequenced for a study of Ad26.COV2.S vaccination and SARS-CoV-2 variants. Regarding the study as a whole: Reportedly, spike-specific CD8+ and CD4+ T cell responses achieved substantial breadth once vaccination had taken place. Recipients of either vaccine or placebo displayed similar breadth of non-spike TCRs. Total T cell responses were possibly underestimated by TCR breadth and depth analyses.

V was cut by 5 bases and J by 0 bases, with 17 bases left in between. The CDR3 has 17 residues. Germline CDR1 is SGHAT and CDR2 is FQNNGV. Here immunoSEQ multiplex PCR was the method, and the copy in TCRdb shows in-frame clones only, minus some. The sample has about 350,000 clones; about 91% are singletons. Turning to this clone: As yet, its antigen is unknown.

Source: peripheral blood, taken after recovery from COVID-19. The V and J genes are TRBV11-2 and TRBJ2-1, with a possible D match to TRBD2 (5 bases). The receptor was isolated from a human donor who had recovered from COVID-19. DNA for the CDR3: TGTGCCAGCAGCCCCCCGGGTGCGGGCGACTCCTACAATGAGCAGTTCTTC. This gives the protein CASSPPGAGDSYNEQFF. The variable domain in full, completed from reference TRBV11-2 and TRBJ2-1, reads EAGVAQSPRYKIIEKRQSVAFWCNPISGHATLYWYQQILGQGPKLLIQFQNNGVVDDSQLPKDRFSAERLKGVDSTLKIQPAKLEDSAVYLCASSPPGAGDSYNEQFFGPGTRLTVL.